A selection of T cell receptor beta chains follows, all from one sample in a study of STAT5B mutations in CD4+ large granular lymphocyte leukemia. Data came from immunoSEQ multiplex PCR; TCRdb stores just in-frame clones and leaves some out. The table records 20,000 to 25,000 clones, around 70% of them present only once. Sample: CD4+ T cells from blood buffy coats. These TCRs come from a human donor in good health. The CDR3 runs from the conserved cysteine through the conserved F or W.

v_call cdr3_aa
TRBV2 CASSVQATNYGYTF
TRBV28 CASSPVGFRANQPQHF
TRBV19 CASSTPGYTQYF
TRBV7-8 CASSLATDEQYF
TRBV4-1 CASSQELGLGARRERTGELFF
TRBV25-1 CASSEYTSGRGSDTQYF
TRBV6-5 CASSYARVGDEQYF
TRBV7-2 CASSTRSTGYGYTF
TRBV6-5 CASTDQRNTEAFF
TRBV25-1 CASSDWGQGGFPETQYF
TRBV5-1 CASSLKQGTTGELFF
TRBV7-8 CASSTDRGPSSPLHF
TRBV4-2 CASSQGRSGGFVGELFF
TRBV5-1 CASSLKQETQYF
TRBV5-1 CASSLKLPGELFF
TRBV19 CASSIKGDTQYF
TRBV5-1 CASSSRTGGSYEQYF
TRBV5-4 CASSSGQGASFEGYTF
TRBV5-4 CASTRGLAGGTTGELFF
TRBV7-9 CASSPLTTPIYGYTF
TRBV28 CASSVLLDSFYGYTF
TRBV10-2 CASAGGINEKLFF
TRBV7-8 CASSTIQGETQYF
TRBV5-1 CASSPDAVNTEAFF
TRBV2 CASTLPGQGSEQYF
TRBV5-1 CASSLADPSLLGYGYTF
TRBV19 CASSIGWEGQNYNEQFF
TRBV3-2 CASSRDGRF
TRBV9 CASSSRTSGGNEQFF
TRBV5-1 CASSADRGNTGELFF
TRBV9 CASSPRTSAAGELFF
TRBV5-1 CASSLLLGAEQFF
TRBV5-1 CASSPISGTGGMNTEAFF
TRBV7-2 CASSSSILAGGETQYF
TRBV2 CAKGAGGVGETQYF
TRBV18 CASSPRTGSTEAFF
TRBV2 CASSRLGETQYF
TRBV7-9 CASSHTDNEKLFF
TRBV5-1 CASSPTVDGYEQYF
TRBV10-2 CASSGEGVSGQYF
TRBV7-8 CASSLKEDDGYTF
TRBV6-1 CASRRDPGGNQPQHF